The 24 T cell receptor beta chains presented below share a single source sample, sequenced in a study of cytomegalovirus exposure and HLA in healthy donors. Generated by immunoSEQ multiplex PCR, the TCRdb table keeps only in-frame clones and is missing some. This sample has about 78,000 clones, with almost 97% found just once. The sequenced material came from PBMCs. These receptors all stem from a man aged 18 to 30 in good health and CMV-seropositive.

V is TRBV30 and J is TRBJ2-2; weak D call: TRBD2 (6 bases). The CDR3 has 12 amino acids. V was shortened by 5 bases and J by 6 bases, with 10 bases between the two germline ends. Germline assignment: CDR1 GTSNPN and CDR2 SVGIG (reference sequence). The CDR3 region is CAWAVAAGELFF. The DNA for the CDR3 is TGTGCCTGGGCTGTAGCGGCCGGGGAGCTGTTTTTT.

The chain combines TRBV25-1 with TRBJ2-1; D possibly corresponds to TRBD2 (6 bases). The CDR3 is 16 residues long. Germline V gene data show CDR1 as MGHDK and CDR2 as SYGVNS. V was shortened by 1 base and J by 3 bases, with 13 bases between the two germline ends. CDR3 residues: CASSEFLLAGYNEQFF. The CDR3 coding sequence is TGTGCCAGCAGTGAATTTTTACTAGCTGGCTACAATGAGCAGTTCTTC.

CDR3 sequence (DNA): TGTGCCAGCTCACCGGTAGGGGCCGGGTATGGCTACACCTTC. Residues: CASSPVGAGYGYTF. The V call is TRBV18, the J call TRBJ1-2; weak D call: TRBD1 (5 bases). From germline, CDR1 is KGHSH and CDR2 LQKENI. Deletions cut 3 bases from V and 5 bases from J, with 13 bases between. The CDR3 consists of 14 residues.

The chain employs TRBV7-2 and TRBJ2-7; D possibly corresponds to TRBD2 (5 bases). Trimming took off 3 bases at V and 1 base at J, with 10 bases between the two ends. The CDR3 has 14 residues. Germline values: CDR1 SGHTA, CDR2 FQGNSA. The CDR3 DNA sequence: TGTGCCAGCAGCTTTGCGAGGGAATCCTACGAGCAGTACTTC. It codes for CASSFARESYEQYF.

The chain is built from TRBV28 and TRBJ1-4; 9 nucleotides agree with TRBD1. J lost 6 bases, V lost 4 bases, and 9 bases had no gene match. This CDR3 contains 16 residues. Germline assignment: CDR1 MDHEN and CDR2 SYDVKM. CDR3 region: CASSSNRDRVDEKLFF. CDR3 nucleotide sequence: TGTGCCAGCAGTTCTAACCGGGACAGGGTGGATGAAAAACTGTTTTTT.

This clone was found once. V usage is TRBV9 and J usage is TRBJ2-4; 10 nucleotides agree with TRBD2. There are 16 residues in the CDR3. Germline-derived CDR1 and CDR2 are SGDLS and YYNGEE. The V segment lost 4 bases and the J segment 5 bases; nucleotides outside the gene matches: 9. The DNA for the CDR3 is TGTGCCAGCAGCTCCTTCCCGCTAGCGGGAGAAAACATTCAGTACTTC. Protein sequence: CASSSFPLAGENIQYF.

V is TRBV30 and J is TRBJ1-2; the D gene is possibly TRBD1 (5 bases). CDR1 is GTSNPN and CDR2 is SVGIG in the germline V gene (reference sequence). The CDR3 sequence is 15 residues long. V lost 3 bases and J 5 bases, leaving 19 bases between the germline ends. The CDR3, as DNA: TGTGCCTGGAGGCGGGGGGGGGTCAATGGGTATGGCTACACCTTC. It encodes CAWRRGGVNGYGYTF.

The V call is TRBV19, the J call TRBJ2-2; a possible D gene is TRBD1 (6 bases). V was clipped by 5 bases and J by 7 bases, with 17 bases between them. Germline V lookup: CDR1 LNHDA, CDR2 SQIVND (reference sequence). This CDR3 comprises 15 residues. CDR3: CASSLLRDIRGELFF. DNA for the CDR3: TGTGCCAGTAGTTTATTAAGGGACATTCGCGGGGAGCTGTTTTTT.

The rearrangement links TRBV28 to TRBJ2-1; 9 bases are shared with TRBD2. With 2 bases clipped from V and 10 bases from J, the junction kept 9 bases outside the gene matches. Germline CDR1 MDHEN, CDR2 SYDVKM. The CDR3 sequence is 15 residues long. The CDR3 loop is CASSLPGLAFEEQFF. CDR3 DNA: TGTGCCAGCAGTTTACCGGGACTAGCCTTCGAGGAGCAGTTCTTC. Full variable domain (missing parts from reference TRBV28 and TRBJ2-1): DVKVTQSSRYLVKRTGEKVFLECVQDMDHENMFWYRQDPGLGLRLIYFSYDVKMKEKGDIPEGYSVSREKKERFSLILESASTNQTSMYLCASSLPGLAFEEQFFGPGTRLTVL.

This clone was detected only once. This rearrangement joins TRBV29-1 to TRBJ2-2, with 7 bases matching TRBD1. The CDR3 totals 18 residues. Germline lookup yields CDR1 SQVTM and CDR2 ANQGSEA. V lost 1 base and J lost 0; bases outside the gene matches: 11. The CDR3: CSVEVVLSGTANTGELFF. The CDR3 DNA follows: TGCAGCGTTGAAGTGGTTCTGTCGGGGACAGCGAACACCGGGGAGCTGTTTTTT.

This sequence joins TRBV30 and TRBJ1-1; perhaps TRBD1 as D (6 bases). The germline V gene has CDR1 GTSNPN and CDR2 SVGIG (reference sequence). The germline V and J ends were trimmed by 0 bases and 5 bases, with 10 bases remaining between them. CDR3 length: 13 amino acids. The CDR3 loop is CAWSVTGSTEAFF. In DNA form, the CDR3 reads TGTGCCTGGAGTGTGACAGGTTCAACTGAAGCTTTCTTT.

This rearrangement joins TRBV27 to TRBJ2-1; D remains ambiguous. V lost 6 bases and J lost 5, with 11 bases in between. Per the germline V gene, CDR1 is MNHEY and CDR2 is SMNVEV (reference sequence). This CDR3 comprises 13 residues. CDR3 bases: TGTGCCAGCAGGACACCCGTCCACAATGAGCAGTTCTTC. As protein: CASRTPVHNEQFF.

The V and J genes are TRBV11-2 and TRBJ1-4; 8 nucleotides align to TRBD1. Germline V CDR1 and CDR2: SGHAT, FQNNGV. V lost 2 bases, J lost 8 bases, and 7 bases stayed unmatched. The CDR3 has 15 amino acids. CDR3 sequence: CASSLFQGALEKLFF. The CDR3 nucleotides read TGTGCCAGCAGCTTATTTCAGGGGGCTCTAGAAAAACTGTTTTTT. The whole variable domain, remainder taken from reference TRBV11-2 and TRBJ1-4, is EAGVAQSPRYKIIEKRQSVAFWCNPISGHATLYWYQQILGQGPKLLIQFQNNGVVDDSQLPKDRFSAERLKGVDSTLKIQPAKLEDSAVYLCASSLFQGALEKLFFGSGTQLSVL.

V gene TRBV6-6 combines with J gene TRBJ2-7; D call uncertain. The CDR3 is 12 residues long. Trimming pared 5 bases from V and 1 base from J, leaving 6 bases between. Per the germline V gene, CDR1 is MNHNY and CDR2 is SVGAGI (reference sequence). Here the CDR3 reads CASSIESYEQYF. The DNA for the CDR3 is TGTGCCAGCAGTATAGAGTCCTACGAGCAGTACTTC.

The rearrangement joins TRBV9 to TRBJ1-2; TRBD1 agrees at 8 bases. CDR3 length: 14 amino acids. Germline CDR1 SGDLS, CDR2 YYNGEE. V gave up 0 bases and J gave up 4 bases; unmatched junction bases: 2. CDR3 nucleotide sequence: TGTGCCAGCAGCGTAGACAGGGGGACCTATGGCTACACCTTC. Translating gives CASSVDRGTYGYTF.

The rearrangement joins TRBV6-1 to TRBJ2-2; TRBD2 matches 14 bases. The CDR3 covers 15 residues. The V gene's germline CDR1 is MNHNS and CDR2 SASEGT. The V and J ends lost 3 bases and 12 bases, in that order; junction bases with no gene match: 6. The CDR3 spells CASSDPGTSGSKLFF. In DNA form, the CDR3 reads TGTGCCAGCAGTGATCCCGGGACTAGCGGGAGTAAGCTGTTTTTT.

The chain has TRBV4-1 and TRBJ2-1; maybe TRBD2 (5 bases). Trimming cost V 2 bases and J 7 bases, with 12 bases left between them. The CDR3 has 14 amino acids. CDR1 and CDR2 from the germline V gene are MGHRA and YSYEKL. The chain's CDR3 is CASSQRGNPNEQFF. The CDR3 DNA follows: TGCGCCAGCAGCCAACGAGGGAACCCAAATGAGCAGTTCTTC.

The chain recombines TRBV4-2 with TRBJ2-3, with D maybe TRBD2 (6 bases). The CDR3 extends over 16 amino acids. Germline values: CDR1 LGHNA, CDR2 YNFKEQ. Trimming shortened V by 0 bases and J by 0 bases, and 10 bases separated the two germline ends. DNA of the CDR3: TGTGCCAGCAGCCAAGATTACCGGGGGAGCACAGATACGCAGTATTTT. It yields the protein CASSQDYRGSTDTQYF.

The chain couples TRBV12-2 to TRBJ2-3; the DNA was not used to check the table's D call, TRBD2. TRBV12-2 is a documented pseudogene. This CDR3 region has 16 residues. This CDR3 reads CASRLGGGRVADTQYF. The CDR3 bases are TGTGCAAGTCGCTTAGGGGGGGGAAGGGTTGCAGATACGCAGTATTTT.

The chain combines TRBV7-3 with TRBJ2-7, with a tentative D call TRBD1 (7 bases). Germline values: CDR1 SGHTA, CDR2 FQGTGA. The CDR3 contains 14 residues. V was pared by 2 bases and J by 6 bases, with 14 bases between. DNA of the CDR3: TGTGCCAGCAGCTTAGAGGAGGGGGCTATCGAGCAGTACTTC. Its protein is CASSLEEGAIEQYF. Combining the CDR3 with reference TRBV7-3 and TRBJ2-7 gives the whole variable domain GAGVSQTPSNKVTEKGKYVELRCDPISGHTALYWYRQSLGQGPEFLIYFQGTGAADDSGLPNDRFFAVRPEGSVSTLKIQRTERGDSAVYLCASSLEEGAIEQYFGPGTRLTVT.

The rearrangement uses TRBV27 and TRBJ2-1, with a possible D match to TRBD1 (6 bases). V shed 2 bases and J shed 3 bases, with 11 bases lying between them. The CDR3 has 15 amino acids. Germline values: CDR1 MNHEY, CDR2 SMNVEV (reference sequence). CDR3 in amino acids: CASSLVGGFYNEQFF. CDR3 in DNA: TGTGCCAGCAGTTTAGTAGGGGGTTTCTACAATGAGCAGTTCTTC.

V gene TRBV6-1 combines with J gene TRBJ1-1; possible D gene TRBD1, 6 bases. Trimming left V 6 bases short and J 3 bases short, with 14 bases between. Germline V gene sequence: CDR1 MNHNS, CDR2 SASEGT. The CDR3 runs to 14 residues. In DNA, the CDR3 is TGTGCCAGCAGGGGACATGGCCGGGACACTGAAGCTTTCTTT. Translation: CASRGHGRDTEAFF.

The chain has TRBV7-9 and TRBJ2-1; perhaps TRBD2 as D (5 bases). The CDR3 consists of 12 residues. CDR1 SEHNR and CDR2 FQNEAQ come from the germline V gene (reference sequence). V was shortened by 8 bases and J by 3 bases, with 8 bases between the two germline ends. The chain's CDR3 is CASGRDYNEQFF. CDR3 coding DNA: TGTGCCAGCGGCCGGGACTACAATGAGCAGTTCTTC.

This clone appeared a single time. The chain couples TRBV7-8 to TRBJ2-7, with D perhaps matching TRBD2 (6 bases). The V gene lost 1 base and the J gene lost 1 base, with 14 bases spanning the gap. The CDR3 has 16 amino acids. The germline CDR1 and CDR2 sequences are SGHVS and FQNEAQ. Written as DNA, the CDR3 is TGTGCCAGCAGCTTAGTGGGTAGCGGACTATCCTACGAGCAGTACTTC. Protein product: CASSLVGSGLSYEQYF.